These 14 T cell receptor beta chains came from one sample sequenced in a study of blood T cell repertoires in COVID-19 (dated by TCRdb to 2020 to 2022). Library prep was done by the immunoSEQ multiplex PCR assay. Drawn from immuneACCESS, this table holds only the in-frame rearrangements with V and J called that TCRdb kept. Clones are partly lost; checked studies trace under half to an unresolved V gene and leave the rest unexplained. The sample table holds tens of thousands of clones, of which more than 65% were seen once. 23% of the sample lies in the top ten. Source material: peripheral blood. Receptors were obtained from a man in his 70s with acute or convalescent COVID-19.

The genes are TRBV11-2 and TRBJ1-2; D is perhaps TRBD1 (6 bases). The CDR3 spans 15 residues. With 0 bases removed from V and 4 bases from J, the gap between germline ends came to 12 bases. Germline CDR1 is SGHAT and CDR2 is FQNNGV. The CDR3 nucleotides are TGTGCCAGCAGCTTAGAACAGGGCGGGTTCTATGGCTACACCTTC. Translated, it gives CASSLEQGGFYGYTF.

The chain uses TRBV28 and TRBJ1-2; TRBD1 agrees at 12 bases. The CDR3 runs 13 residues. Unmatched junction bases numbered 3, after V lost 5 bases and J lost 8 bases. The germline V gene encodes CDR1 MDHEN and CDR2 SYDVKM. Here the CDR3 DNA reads TGTGCCAGCAGTCTCGGGACAGGGGGCGGCTACACCTTC. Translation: CASSLGTGGGYTF.

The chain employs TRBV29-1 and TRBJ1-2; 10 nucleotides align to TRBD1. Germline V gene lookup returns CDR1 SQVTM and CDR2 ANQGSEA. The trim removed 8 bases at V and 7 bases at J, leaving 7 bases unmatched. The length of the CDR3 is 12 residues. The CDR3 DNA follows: TGCAGCAACTGGGACAGGGGACGTGGCTACACCTTC. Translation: CSNWDRGRGYTF.

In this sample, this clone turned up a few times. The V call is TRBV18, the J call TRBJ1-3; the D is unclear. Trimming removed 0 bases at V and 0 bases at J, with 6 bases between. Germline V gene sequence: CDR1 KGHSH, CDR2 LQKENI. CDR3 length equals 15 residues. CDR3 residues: CASSPPGDSGNTIYF. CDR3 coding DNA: TGTGCCAGCTCACCACCCGGTGACTCTGGAAACACCATATATTTT.

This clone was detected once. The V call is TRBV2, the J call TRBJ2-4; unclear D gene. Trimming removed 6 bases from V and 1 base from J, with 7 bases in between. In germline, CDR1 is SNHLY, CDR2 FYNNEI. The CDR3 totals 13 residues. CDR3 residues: CASRAAAKNIQYF. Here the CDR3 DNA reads TGTGCCAGCAGAGCTGCGGCCAAAAACATTCAGTACTTC.

CDR3 sequence: CASRTSGVNTGELFF. CDR3 in DNA: TGTGCCAGCAGAACTAGCGGGGTGAACACCGGGGAGCTGTTTTTT. The chain uses TRBV6-5 and TRBJ2-2; 10 bases match TRBD2. The CDR3 spans 15 residues. V was clipped by 6 bases and J by 1 base; unmatched bases: 2. Germline V gene sequence: CDR1 MNHEY, CDR2 SVGAGI.

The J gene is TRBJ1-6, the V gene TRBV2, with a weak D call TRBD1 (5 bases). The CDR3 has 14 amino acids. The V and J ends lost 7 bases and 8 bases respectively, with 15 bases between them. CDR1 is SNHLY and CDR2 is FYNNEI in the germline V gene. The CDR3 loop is CASIKDQGYSPLHF. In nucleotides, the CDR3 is TGTGCCAGCATTAAGGACCAGGGATATTCACCCCTCCACTTT. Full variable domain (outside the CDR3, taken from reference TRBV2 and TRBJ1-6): EPEVTQTPSHQVTQMGQEVILRCVPISNHLYFYWYRQILGQKVEFLVSFYNNEISEKSEIFDDQFSVERPDGSNFTLKIRSTKLEDSAMYFCASIKDQGYSPLHFGNGTRLTVT.

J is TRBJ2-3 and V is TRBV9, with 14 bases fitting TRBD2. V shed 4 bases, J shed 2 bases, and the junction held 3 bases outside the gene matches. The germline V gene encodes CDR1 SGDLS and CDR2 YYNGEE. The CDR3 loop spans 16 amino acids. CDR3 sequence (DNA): TGTGCCAGCAGCCCGGGACTAGCGGGAGTCACAGATACGCAGTATTTT. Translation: CASSPGLAGVTDTQYF.

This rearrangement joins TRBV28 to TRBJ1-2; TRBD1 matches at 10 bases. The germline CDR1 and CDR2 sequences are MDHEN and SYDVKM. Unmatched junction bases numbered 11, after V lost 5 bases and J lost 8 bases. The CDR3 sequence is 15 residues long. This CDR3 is CASSGPGQGQRGYTF. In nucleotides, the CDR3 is TGTGCCAGCAGTGGTCCGGGACAGGGGCAAAGGGGCTACACCTTC.

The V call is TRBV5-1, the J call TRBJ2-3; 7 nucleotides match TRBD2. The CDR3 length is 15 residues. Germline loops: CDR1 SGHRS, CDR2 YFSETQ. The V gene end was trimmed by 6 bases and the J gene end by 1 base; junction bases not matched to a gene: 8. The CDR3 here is CASNQRGSGTDTQYF. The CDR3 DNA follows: TGCGCCAGCAACCAACGCGGGAGTGGCACAGATACGCAGTATTTT.

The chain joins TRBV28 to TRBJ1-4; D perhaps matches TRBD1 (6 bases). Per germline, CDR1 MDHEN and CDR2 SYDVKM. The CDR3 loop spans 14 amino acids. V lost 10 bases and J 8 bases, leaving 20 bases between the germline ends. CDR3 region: CATFSGPGGEKLFF. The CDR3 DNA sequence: TGTGCCACCTTCTCAGGGCCGGGGGGCGAAAAACTGTTTTTT.

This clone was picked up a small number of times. CDR3 sequence reads: CASSSYTGGGYEQFF. The CDR3 DNA reads as TGTGCCAGCAGCTCATACACAGGGGGCGGGTATGAGCAGTTCTTC. The chain carries TRBV7-2 and TRBJ2-1; TRBD1 matches at 9 bases. Germline trimming cut 4 bases from V and 8 bases from J; bases unmatched to any gene: 9. Germline V gene lookup returns CDR1 SGHTA and CDR2 FQGNSA. This CDR3 region has 15 residues. The complete variable domain, with remaining parts taken from reference TRBV7-2 and TRBJ2-1, reads GAGVSQSPSNKVTEKGKDVELRCDPISGHTALYWYRQSLGQGLEFLIYFQGNSAPDKSGLPSDRFSAERTGGSVSTLTIQRTQQEDSAVYLCASSSYTGGGYEQFFGPGTRLTVL.

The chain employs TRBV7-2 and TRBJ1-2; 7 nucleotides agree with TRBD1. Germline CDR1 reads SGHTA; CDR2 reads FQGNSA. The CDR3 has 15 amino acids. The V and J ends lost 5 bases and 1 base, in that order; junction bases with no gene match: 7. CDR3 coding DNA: TGTGCCAGCAGCATAAGAGCAGGGGGTAACTATGGCTACACCTTC. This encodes CASSIRAGGNYGYTF.

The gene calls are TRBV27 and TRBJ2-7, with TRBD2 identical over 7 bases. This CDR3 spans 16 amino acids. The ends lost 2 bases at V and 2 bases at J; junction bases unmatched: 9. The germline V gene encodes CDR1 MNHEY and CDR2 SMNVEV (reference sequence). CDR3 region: CASSLAGGGRAYEQYF. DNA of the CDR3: TGTGCCAGCAGTTTAGCGGGCGGCGGGAGAGCCTACGAGCAGTACTTC.